This T cell receptor beta chain was found in a study of blood T cell repertoires in COVID-19. Study-level background: Spain, Italy and the United States supplied samples that represented acute and convalescent COVID-19. The cDNA or gDNA used as material had been derived from T cells, B-cell-depleted T cells, or PBMCs.

Original methodology: Amplification of reference gene primers provided the estimated nucleated cell counts. Data came from immunoSEQ multiplex PCR; TCRdb stores just in-frame clones and leaves some out. The D gene and trimming were derived from the DNA, and the V and J assignments and clone size from that table. Of about 26,000 clones in the sample, around 90% were seen once. Germline V CDR1 and CDR2: SEHNR, FQNEAQ (reference sequence). V was clipped by 6 bases and J by 0 bases; unmatched bases: 14. The CDR3 loop spans 18 amino acids. This chain joins TRBV7-9 and TRBJ1-3; 7 nucleotides agree with TRBD1. The TCR originated in a human donor in a cohort sampled during active COVID-19. Sequences were obtained from peripheral blood. CDR3 in DNA: TGTGCCAGCAGTAAGACCGGGACAGTCTTCTCCTCTGGAAACACCATATATTTT. It yields the protein CASSKTGTVFSSGNTIYF.